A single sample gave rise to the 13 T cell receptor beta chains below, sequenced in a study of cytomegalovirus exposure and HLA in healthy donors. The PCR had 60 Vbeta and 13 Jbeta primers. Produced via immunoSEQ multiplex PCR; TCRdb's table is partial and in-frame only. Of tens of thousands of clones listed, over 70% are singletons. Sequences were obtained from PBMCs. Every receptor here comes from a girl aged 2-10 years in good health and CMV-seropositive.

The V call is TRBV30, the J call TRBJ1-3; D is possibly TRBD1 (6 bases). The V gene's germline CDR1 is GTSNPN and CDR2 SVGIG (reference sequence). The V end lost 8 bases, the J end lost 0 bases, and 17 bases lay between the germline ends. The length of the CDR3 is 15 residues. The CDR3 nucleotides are TGTGCCGGCGACGGACAGCCCAACTCTGGAAACACCATATATTTT. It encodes CAGDGQPNSGNTIYF. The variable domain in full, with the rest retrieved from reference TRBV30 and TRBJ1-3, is SQTIHQWPATLVQPVGSPLSLECTVEGTSNPNLYWYRQAAGRGLQLLFYSVGIGQISSEVPQNLSASRPQDRQFILSSKKLLLSDSGFYLCAGDGQPNSGNTIYFGEGSWLTVV.

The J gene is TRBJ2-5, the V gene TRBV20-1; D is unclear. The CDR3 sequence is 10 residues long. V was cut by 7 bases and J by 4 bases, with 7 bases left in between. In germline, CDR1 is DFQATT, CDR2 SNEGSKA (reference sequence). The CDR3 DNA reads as TGCAGTGTTACCAGAGAGACCCAGTACTTC. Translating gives CSVTRETQYF.

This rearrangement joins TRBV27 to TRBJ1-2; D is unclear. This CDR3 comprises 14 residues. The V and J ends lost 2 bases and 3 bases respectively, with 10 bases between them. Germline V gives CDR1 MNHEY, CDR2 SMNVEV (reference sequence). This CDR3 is CASSLAPEYYGYTF. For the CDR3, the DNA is TGTGCCAGCAGTTTAGCTCCTGAGTACTATGGCTACACCTTC.

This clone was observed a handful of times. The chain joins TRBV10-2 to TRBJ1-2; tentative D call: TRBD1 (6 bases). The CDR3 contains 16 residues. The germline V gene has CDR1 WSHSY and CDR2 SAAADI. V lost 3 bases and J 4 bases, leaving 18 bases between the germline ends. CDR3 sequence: CASSDRTASTSYGYTF. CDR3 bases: TGCGCCAGCAGTGATCGGACAGCCAGTACGTCCTATGGCTACACCTTC.

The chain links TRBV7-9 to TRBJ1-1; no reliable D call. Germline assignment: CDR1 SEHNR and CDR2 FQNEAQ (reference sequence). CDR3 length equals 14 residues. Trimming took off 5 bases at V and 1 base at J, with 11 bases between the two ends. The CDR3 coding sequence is TGTGCCAGCAGCCCACCGGAGAAGAACACTGAAGCTTTCTTT. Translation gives CASSPPEKNTEAFF.

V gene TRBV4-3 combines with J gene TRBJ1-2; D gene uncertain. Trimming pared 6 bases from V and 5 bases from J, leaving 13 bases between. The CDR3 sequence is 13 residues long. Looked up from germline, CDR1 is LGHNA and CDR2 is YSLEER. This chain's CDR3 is CASSPNGEYGYTF. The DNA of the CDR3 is TGCGCCAGCAGTCCTAACGGGGAATATGGCTACACCTTC.

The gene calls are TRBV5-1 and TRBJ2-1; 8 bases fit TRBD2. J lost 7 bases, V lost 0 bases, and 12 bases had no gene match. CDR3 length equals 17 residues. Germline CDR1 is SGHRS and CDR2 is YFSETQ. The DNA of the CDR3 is TGCGCCAGCAGCTTGGCCCCCCGACTAGCGAGTGGGAATGAGCAGTTCTTC. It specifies CASSLAPRLASGNEQFF.

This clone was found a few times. CDR3 DNA sequence: TGCAGCGGACGAACAGGTGAAAAACTGTTTTTT. Amino acids: CSGRTGEKLFF. The rearrangement joins TRBV29-1 to TRBJ1-4, with D perhaps TRBD1 (5 bases). V was cut by 7 bases and J by 7 bases, with 10 bases left in between. This CDR3 region has 11 residues. Germline V lookup: CDR1 SQVTM, CDR2 ANQGSEA.

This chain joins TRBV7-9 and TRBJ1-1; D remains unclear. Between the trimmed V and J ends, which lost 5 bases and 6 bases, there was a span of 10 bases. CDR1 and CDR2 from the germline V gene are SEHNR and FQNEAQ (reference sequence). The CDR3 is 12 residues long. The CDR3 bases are TGTGCCAGCAGCCCTCCAGTCCCTGAAGCTTTCTTT. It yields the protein CASSPPVPEAFF.

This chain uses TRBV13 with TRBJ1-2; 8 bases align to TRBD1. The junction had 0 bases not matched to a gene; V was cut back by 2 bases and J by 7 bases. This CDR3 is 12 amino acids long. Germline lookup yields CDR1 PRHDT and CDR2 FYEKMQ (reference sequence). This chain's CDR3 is CASSLQGAGYTF. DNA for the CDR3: TGTGCCAGCAGCTTACAGGGGGCTGGCTACACCTTC.

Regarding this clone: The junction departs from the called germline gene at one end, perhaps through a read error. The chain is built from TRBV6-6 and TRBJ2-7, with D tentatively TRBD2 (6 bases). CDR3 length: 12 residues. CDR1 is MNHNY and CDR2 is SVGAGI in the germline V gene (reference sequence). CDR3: CASSPRAGQGHF. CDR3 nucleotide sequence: TGTGCCAGCAGTCCCCGGGCGGGGCAGGGACACTTC.

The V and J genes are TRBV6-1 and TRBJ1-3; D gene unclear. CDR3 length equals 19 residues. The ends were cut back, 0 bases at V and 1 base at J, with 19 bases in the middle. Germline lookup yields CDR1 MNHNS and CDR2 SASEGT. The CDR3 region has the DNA TGTGCCAGCAGTGAAGCGCCCCCGGGGATTAAAACATCTGGAAACACCATATATTTT. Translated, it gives CASSEAPPGIKTSGNTIYF.

The CDR3 protein is CSASPTSGNTGELFF. In nucleotides, the CDR3 is TGCAGCGCCTCCCCGACTAGCGGGAACACCGGGGAGCTGTTTTTT. V and J are TRBV29-1 and TRBJ2-2; 9 nucleotides agree with TRBD2. V lost 7 bases and J lost 1; bases outside the gene matches: 7. The germline V gene encodes CDR1 SQVTM and CDR2 ANQGSEA. The CDR3 extends over 15 amino acids.